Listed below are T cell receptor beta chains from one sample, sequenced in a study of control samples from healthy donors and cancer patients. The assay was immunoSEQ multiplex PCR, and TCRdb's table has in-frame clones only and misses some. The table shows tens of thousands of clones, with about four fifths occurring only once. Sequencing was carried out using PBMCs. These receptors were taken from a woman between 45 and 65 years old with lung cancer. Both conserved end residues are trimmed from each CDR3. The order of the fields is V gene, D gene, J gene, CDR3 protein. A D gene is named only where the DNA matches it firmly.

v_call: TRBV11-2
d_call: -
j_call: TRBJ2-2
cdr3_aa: ASSPRGDGELF

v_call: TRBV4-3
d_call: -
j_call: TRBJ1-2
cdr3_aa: ASSQVQRLAHT

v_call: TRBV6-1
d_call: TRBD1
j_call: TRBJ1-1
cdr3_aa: ASSEPGSPGGQGRPMNTEAF

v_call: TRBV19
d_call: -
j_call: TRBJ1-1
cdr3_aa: ATKSDTGSVTEAF

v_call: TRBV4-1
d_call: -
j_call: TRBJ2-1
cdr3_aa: ASSQDPGTSSFSYNEQF

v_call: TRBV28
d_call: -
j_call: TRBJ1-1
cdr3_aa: ASSLIIDLTEAF

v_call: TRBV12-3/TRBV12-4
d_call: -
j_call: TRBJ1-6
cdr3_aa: ASNTGNSPLH

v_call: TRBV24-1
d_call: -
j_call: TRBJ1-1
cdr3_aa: ATSDFTGAGTARAF

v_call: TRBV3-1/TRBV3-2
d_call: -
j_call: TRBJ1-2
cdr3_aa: ASSQGQGDYGYT

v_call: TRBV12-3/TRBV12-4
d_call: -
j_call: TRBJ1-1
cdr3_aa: ASSREAEAF

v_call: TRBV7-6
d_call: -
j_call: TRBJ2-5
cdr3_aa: ASSFNPGETQY

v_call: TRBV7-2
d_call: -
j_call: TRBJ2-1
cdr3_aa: ASSLAGLGYNEQF

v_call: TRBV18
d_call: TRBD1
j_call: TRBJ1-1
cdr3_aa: ASSPLGQGENTEAF

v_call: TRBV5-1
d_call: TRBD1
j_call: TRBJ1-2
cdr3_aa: ASSSTGGKEGYT